This entry concerns a single T cell receptor beta chain. Its specificity is not known. These data belong to a study of cytomegalovirus exposure and HLA in healthy donors. Study details: In a later analysis, it was reported that the 90 to 150 validation repertoires had been produced on the same platform as the 690 or so repertoires belonging to the first cohort.

TCRdb's copy holds only in-frame clones and misses some; the assay was immunoSEQ multiplex PCR. The sample shows about 120,000 clones, 85% to 90% of them seen only once. With 4 bases removed from V and 2 bases from J, the gap between germline ends came to 15 bases. CDR3 size: 15 residues. Germline values: CDR1 SGHNT, CDR2 YYREEE (reference sequence). General study findings and limits: Reportedly, diagnosis of cytomegalovirus status by the classifier showed high specificity and sensitivity. In vitro checks showed that a few CMV-associated chains really do target CMV antigens. Some public TCRs appeared in many individuals, while most sequences were rare.

This chain joins TRBV5-4 and TRBJ2-5; a weak D match, TRBD1 (6 bases). Sequencing was done on a sample of PBMCs. This clonotype was sampled from a woman under 40 in good health and CMV-seronegative. The CDR3 spells CASSIQTGGQETQYF. The DNA of the CDR3 is TGTGCCAGCAGCATACAGACAGGTGGTCAAGAGACCCAGTACTTC.